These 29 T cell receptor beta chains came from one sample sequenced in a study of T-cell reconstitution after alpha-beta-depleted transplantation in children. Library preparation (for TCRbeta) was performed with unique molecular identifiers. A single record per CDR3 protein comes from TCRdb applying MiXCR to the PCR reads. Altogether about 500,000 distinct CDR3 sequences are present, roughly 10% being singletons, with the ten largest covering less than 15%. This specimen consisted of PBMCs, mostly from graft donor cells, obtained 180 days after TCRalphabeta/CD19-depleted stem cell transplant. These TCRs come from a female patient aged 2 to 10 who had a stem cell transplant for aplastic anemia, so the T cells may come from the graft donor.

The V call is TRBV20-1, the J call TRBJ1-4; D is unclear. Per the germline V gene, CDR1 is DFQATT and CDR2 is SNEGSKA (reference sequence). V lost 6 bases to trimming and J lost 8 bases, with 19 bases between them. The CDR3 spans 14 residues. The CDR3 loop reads CSALDSSLGEKLFF. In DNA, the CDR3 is TGCAGTGCCTTAGACTCCAGCCTCGGAGAAAAACTGTTTTTT.

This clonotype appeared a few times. The CDR3 coding sequence is TGTGCCAGCAGCCTAGGTCCAGCTAACTATGGCTACACCTTC. It specifies CASSLGPANYGYTF. V and J are TRBV7-2 and TRBJ1-2; D is unresolved. CDR1 and CDR2 from the germline V gene are SGHTA and FQGNSA. The ends were cut back, 5 bases at V and 0 bases at J, with 10 bases in the middle. This CDR3 region has 14 residues.

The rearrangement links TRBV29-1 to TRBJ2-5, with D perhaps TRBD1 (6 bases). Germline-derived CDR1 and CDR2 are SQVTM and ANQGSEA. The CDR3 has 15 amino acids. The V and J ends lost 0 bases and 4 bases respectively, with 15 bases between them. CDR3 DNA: TGCAGCGTTGAAGACGCTAACAGGGTTCGAGAGACCCAGTACTTC. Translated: CSVEDANRVRETQYF.

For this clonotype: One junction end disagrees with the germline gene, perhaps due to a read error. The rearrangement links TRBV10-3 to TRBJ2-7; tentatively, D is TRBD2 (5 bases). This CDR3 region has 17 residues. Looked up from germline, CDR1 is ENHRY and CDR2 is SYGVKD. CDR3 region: CAISDSILGLRLYDQYF. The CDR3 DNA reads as TGTGCCATCAGTGATTCGATTTTAGGACTTCGGCTCTACGACCAGTACTTC.

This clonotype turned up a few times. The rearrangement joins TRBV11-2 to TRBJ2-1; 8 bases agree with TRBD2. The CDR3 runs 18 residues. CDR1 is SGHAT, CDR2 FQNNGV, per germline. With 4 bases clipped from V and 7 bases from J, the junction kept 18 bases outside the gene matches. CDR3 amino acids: CASSWRGASGWVVNEQFF. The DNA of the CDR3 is TGTGCCAGCAGCTGGCGGGGGGCAAGCGGCTGGGTAGTTAATGAGCAGTTCTTC.

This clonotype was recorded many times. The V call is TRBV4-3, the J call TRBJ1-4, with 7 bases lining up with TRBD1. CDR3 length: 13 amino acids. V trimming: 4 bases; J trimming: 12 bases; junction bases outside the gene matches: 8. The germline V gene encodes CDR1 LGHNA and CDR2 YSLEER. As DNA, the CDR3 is TGCGCCAGCAGCCCCAAGGGAGACAGGGAACTGTTTTTT. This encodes CASSPKGDRELFF.

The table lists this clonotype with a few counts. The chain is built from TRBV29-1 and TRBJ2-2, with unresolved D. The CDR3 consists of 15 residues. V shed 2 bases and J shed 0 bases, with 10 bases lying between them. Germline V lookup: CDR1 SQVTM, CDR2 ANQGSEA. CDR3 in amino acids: CSVETRGANTGELFF. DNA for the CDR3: TGCAGCGTTGAAACCAGAGGAGCGAACACCGGGGAGCTGTTTTTT.

DNA of the CDR3: TGTGCCACCAGTGATATACCGGGACGGGAAGAGACCCAGTACTTC. This encodes CATSDIPGREETQYF. The genes are TRBV24-1 and TRBJ2-5; perhaps D is TRBD1 or TRBD2 (5 bases each). Germline V CDR1 and CDR2: KGHDR, SFDVKD. The CDR3 is 15 amino acids. Between the trimmed V and J ends, which lost 3 bases and 3 bases, there was a span of 13 bases.

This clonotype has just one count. The CDR3 DNA reads as TGTGCCAGTAGTATACAGGGGGGATGGACTGAAGCTTTCTTT. Translated: CASSIQGGWTEAFF. V is TRBV19 and J is TRBJ1-1; 7 bases are a match to TRBD1. Germline CDR1 reads LNHDA; CDR2 reads SQIVND (reference sequence). The junction had 5 bases not matched to a gene; V was cut back by 2 bases and J by 5 bases. This CDR3 is built from 14 residues. The full variable domain, with the rest looked up from reference TRBV19 and TRBJ1-1, is DGGITQSPKYLFRKEGQNVTLSCEQNLNHDAMYWYRQDPGQGLRLIYYSQIVNDFQKGDIAEGYSVSREKKESFPLTVTSAQKNPTAFYLCASSIQGGWTEAFFGQGTRLTVV.

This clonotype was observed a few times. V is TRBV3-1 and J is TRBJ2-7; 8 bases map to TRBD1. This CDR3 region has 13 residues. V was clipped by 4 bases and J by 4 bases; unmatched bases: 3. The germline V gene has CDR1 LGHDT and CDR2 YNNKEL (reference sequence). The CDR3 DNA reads TGTGCCAGCAGCCGAGGGACAGGATACGAGCAGTACTTC. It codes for CASSRGTGYEQYF.

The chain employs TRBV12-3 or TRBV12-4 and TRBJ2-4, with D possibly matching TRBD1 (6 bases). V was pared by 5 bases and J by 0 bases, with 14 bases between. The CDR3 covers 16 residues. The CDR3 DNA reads TGTGCCAGCAGTCCCCCCAGGGGCATAGCCAAAAACATTCAGTACTTC. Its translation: CASSPPRGIAKNIQYF.

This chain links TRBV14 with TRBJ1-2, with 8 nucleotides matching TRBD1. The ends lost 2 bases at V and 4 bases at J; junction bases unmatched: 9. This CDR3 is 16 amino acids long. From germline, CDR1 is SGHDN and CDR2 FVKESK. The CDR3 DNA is TGTGCCAGCAGCCAAATCCAGGCAGGGGGCTTCTATGGCTACACCTTC. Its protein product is CASSQIQAGGFYGYTF.

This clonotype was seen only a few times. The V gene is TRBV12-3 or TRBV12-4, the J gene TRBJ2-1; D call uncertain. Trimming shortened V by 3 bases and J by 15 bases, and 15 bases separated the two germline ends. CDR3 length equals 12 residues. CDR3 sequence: CASSFYPPGLFF. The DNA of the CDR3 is TGTGCCAGCAGTTTTTATCCTCCGGGTTTGTTCTTC.

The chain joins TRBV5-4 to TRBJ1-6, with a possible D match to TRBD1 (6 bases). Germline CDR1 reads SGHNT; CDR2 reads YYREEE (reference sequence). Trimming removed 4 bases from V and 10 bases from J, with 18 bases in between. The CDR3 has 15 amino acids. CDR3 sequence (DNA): TGTGCCAGCAGCCCCTCGGGGGGGGCCTGGTCACCCCTCCACTTT. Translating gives CASSPSGGAWSPLHF.

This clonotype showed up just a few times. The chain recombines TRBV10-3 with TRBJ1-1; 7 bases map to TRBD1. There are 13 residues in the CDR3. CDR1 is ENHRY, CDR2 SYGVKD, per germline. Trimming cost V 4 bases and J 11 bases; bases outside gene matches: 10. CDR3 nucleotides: TGTGCCATCAGTGGACAGGGAATCCCTCGGGCTTTCTTT. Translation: CAISGQGIPRAFF.

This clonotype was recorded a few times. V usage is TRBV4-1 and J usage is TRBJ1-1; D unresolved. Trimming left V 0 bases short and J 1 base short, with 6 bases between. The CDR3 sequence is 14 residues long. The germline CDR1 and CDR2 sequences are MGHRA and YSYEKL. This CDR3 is CASSQDGENTEAFF. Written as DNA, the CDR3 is TGCGCCAGCAGCCAAGACGGTGAGAACACTGAAGCTTTCTTT.

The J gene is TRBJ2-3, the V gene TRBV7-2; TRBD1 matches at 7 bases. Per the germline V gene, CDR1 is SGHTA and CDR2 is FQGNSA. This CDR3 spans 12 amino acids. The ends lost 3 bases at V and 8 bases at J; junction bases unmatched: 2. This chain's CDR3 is CASSLTGITQYF. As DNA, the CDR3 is TGTGCCAGCAGCTTGACAGGGATTACGCAGTATTTT. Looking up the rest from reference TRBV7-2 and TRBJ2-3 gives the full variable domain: GAGVSQSPSNKVTEKGKDVELRCDPISGHTALYWYRQSLGQGLEFLIYFQGNSAPDKSGLPSDRFSAERTGGSVSTLTIQRTQQEDSAVYLCASSLTGITQYFGPGTRLTVL.

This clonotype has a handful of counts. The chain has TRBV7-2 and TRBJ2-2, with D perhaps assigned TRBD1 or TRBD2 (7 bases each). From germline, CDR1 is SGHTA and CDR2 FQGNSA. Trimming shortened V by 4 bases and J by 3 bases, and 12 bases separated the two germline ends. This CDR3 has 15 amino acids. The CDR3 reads CASSSQGGYTGELFF. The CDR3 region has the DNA TGTGCCAGCAGCTCCCAGGGGGGGTACACCGGGGAGCTGTTTTTT.

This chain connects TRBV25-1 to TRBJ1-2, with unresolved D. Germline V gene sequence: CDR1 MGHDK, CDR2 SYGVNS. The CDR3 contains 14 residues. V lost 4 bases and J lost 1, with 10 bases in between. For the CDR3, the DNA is TGTGCCAGCAGTGTAAGGACGGTTAACTATGGCTACACCTTC. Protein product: CASSVRTVNYGYTF.

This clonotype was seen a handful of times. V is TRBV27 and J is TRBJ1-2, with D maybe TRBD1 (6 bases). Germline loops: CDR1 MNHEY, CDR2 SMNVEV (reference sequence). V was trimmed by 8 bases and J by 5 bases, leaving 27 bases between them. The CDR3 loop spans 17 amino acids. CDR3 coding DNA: TGTGCCAGCGCCCGAATCTGGACAGACATTCTAACATATGGCTACACCTTC. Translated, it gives CASARIWTDILTYGYTF.

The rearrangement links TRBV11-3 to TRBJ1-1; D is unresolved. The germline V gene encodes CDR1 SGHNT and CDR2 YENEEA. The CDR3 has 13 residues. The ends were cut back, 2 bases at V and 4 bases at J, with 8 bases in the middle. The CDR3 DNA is TGTGCCAGCAGCTTATCCGAGAGCACTGAAGCTTTCTTT. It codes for CASSLSESTEAFF.

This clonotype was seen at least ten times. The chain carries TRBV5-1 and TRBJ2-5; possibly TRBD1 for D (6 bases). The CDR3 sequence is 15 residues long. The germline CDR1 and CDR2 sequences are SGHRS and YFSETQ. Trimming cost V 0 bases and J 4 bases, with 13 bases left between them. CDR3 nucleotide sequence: TGCGCCAGCAGCTTGGTCCCGACGACAGGAGAGACCCAGTACTTC. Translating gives CASSLVPTTGETQYF. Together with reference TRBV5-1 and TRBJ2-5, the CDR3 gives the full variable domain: KAGVTQTPRYLIKTRGQQVTLSCSPISGHRSVSWYQQTPGQGLQFLFEYFSETQRNKGNFPGRFSGRQFSNSRSEMNVSTLELGDSALYLCASSLVPTTGETQYFGPGTRLLVL.

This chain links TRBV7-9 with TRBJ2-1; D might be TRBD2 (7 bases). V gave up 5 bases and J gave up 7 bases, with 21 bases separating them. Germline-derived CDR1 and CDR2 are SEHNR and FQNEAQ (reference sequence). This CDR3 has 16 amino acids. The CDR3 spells CASSQPGRGMGNEQFF. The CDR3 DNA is TGTGCCAGCAGCCAGCCGGGGAGGGGGATGGGGAATGAGCAGTTCTTC.

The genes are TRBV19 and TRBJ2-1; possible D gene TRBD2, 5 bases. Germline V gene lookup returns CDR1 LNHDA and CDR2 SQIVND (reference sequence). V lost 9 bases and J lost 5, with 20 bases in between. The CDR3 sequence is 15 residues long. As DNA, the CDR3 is TGTGCCAGCGGGGAGAGGGCCGCTGTCGACAATGAGCAGTTCTTC. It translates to CASGERAAVDNEQFF. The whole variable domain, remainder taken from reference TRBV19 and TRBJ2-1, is DGGITQSPKYLFRKEGQNVTLSCEQNLNHDAMYWYRQDPGQGLRLIYYSQIVNDFQKGDIAEGYSVSREKKESFPLTVTSAQKNPTAFYLCASGERAAVDNEQFFGPGTRLTVL.

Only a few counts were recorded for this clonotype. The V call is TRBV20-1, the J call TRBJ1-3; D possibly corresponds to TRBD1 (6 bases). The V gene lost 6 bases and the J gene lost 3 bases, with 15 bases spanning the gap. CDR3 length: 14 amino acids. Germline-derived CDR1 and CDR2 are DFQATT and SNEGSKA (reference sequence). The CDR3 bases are TGCAGTGCCCGGGTGGGGGGCGTTGGAAACACCATATATTTT. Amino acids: CSARVGGVGNTIYF.

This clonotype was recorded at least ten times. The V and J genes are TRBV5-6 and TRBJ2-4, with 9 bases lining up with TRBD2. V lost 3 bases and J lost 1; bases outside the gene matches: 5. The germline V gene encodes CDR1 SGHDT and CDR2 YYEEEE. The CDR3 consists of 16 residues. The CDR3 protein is CASSWGTSLAKNIQYF. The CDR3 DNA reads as TGTGCCAGCAGCTGGGGGACTAGCCTTGCCAAAAACATTCAGTACTTC. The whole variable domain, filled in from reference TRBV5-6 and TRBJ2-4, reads DAGVTQSPTHLIKTRGQQVTLRCSPKSGHDTVSWYQQALGQGPQFIFQYYEEEERQRGNFPDRFSGHQFPNYSSELNVNALLLGDSALYLCASSWGTSLAKNIQYFGAGTRLSVL.

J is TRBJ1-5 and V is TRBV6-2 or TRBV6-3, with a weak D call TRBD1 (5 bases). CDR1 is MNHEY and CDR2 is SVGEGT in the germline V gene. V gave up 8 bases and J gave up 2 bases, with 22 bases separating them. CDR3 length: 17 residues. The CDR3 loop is CASGPLTVLMGNQPQHF. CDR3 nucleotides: TGTGCCAGCGGGCCCTTGACAGTGCTTATGGGCAATCAGCCCCAGCATTTT.

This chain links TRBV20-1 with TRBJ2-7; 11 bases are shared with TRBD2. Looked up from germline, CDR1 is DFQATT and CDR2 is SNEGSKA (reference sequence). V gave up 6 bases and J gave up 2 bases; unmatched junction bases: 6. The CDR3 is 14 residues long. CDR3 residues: CSALSGRGTYEQYF. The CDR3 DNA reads TGCAGTGCCCTTAGCGGGAGGGGAACCTACGAGCAGTACTTC.

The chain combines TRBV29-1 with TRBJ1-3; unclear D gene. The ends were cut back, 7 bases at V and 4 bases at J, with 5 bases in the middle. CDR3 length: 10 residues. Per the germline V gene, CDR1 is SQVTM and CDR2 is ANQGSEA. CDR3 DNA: TGCAGCGCGAAAGGAAACACCATATATTTT. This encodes CSAKGNTIYF.